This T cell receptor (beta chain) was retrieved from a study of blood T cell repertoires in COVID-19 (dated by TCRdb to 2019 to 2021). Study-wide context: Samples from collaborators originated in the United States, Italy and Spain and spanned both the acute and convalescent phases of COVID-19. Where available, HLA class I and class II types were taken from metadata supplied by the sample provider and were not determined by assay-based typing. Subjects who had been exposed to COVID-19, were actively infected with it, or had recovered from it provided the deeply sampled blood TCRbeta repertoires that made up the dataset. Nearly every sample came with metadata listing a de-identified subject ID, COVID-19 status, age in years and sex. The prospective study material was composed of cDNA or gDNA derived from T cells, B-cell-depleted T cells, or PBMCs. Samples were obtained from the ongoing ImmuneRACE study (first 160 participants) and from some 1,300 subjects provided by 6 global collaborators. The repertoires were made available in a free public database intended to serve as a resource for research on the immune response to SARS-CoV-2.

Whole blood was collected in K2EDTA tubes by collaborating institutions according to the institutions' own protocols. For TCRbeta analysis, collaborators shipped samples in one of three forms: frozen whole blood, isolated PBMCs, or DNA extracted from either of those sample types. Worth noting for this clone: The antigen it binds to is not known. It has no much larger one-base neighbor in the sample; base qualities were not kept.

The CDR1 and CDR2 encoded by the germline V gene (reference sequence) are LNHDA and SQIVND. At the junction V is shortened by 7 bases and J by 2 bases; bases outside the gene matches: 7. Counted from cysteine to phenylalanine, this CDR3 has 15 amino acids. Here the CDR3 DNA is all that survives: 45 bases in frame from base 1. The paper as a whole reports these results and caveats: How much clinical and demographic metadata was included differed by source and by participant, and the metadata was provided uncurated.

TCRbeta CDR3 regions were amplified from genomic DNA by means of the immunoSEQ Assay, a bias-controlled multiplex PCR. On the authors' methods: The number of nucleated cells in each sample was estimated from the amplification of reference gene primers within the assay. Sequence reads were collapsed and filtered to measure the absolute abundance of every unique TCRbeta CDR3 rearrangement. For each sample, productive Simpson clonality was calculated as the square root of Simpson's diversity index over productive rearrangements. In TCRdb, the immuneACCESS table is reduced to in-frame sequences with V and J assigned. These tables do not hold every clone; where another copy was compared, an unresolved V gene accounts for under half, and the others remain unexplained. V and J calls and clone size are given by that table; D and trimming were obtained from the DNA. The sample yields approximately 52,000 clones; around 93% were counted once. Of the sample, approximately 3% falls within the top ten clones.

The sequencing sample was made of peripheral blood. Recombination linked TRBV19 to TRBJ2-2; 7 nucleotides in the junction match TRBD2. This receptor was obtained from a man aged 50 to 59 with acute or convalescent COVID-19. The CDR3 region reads CASKVRGSNTGELFF. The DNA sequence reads TGTGCCAGTAAAGTCCGCGGGAGTAACACCGGGGAGCTGTTTTTT.